The clone carrying this TCR beta chain turned up a few times. Per germline, CDR1 SQVTM and CDR2 ANQGSEA. Trimming pared 6 bases from V and 2 bases from J, leaving 10 bases between. CDR3 length: 12 amino acids. This record comes from a study of early T cells in non-severe SARS-CoV-2 infection. The overall study: Sequencing used unsorted whole-blood bulk RNA, so chains lack pairing.

TCRdb re-called the 5' RACE reads with MiXCR, one entry per CDR3 protein. The sample holds around 70,000 distinct CDR3 sequences, 9% to 15% seen once. This chain uses TRBV29-1 with TRBJ1-1, with D possibly matching TRBD1 (6 bases). Sequencing was carried out using whole blood. The sequence came from an adult who was a healthcare worker with PCR-confirmed SARS-CoV-2 infection or an uninfected control (not recorded which). CDR3 sequence (DNA): TGCAGCGTCGGACAGAGCAACACTGAAGCTTTCTTT. Translating it yields CSVGQSNTEAFF. The variable domain in full, completed from reference TRBV29-1 and TRBJ1-1, reads SAVISQKPSRDICQRGTSLTIQCQVDSQVTMMFWYRQQPGQSLTLIATANQGSEATYESGFVIDKFPISRPNLTFSTLTVSNMSPEDSSIYLCSVGQSNTEAFFGQGTRLTVV.